This TCR beta chain was profiled in a study of vaccination effects on CD4 cells after COVID-19. Notes on this clone: Its antigen is not identified.

Study-wide findings and caveats: A shortage of convalescent patients and an absence of early post-infection timepoints characterized the study.

Antigen-specific CD4+ T cells expanded by the ViraFEST assay with viral peptide pools were then sequenced. Isolation of CD4+ T cells took place after less than twelve days of culture. This individual tested PCR-positive for SARS-CoV-2 infection between March and December 2020. Cultures used 2.1 million or so PBMC per well, approximately 10 IU/ml IL-2 and around 9.7 ug/ml peptides. Half-medium changes using IL-2 medium occurred on days 3 and 7. Trimming pared 4 bases from V and 5 bases from J, leaving 11 bases between. CDR1 MNHEY and CDR2 SMNVEV come from the germline V gene (reference sequence). The CDR3 sequence is 13 residues long. Using immunoSEQ multiplex PCR, the repertoire was profiled, and TCRdb retains in-frame clones only, with some absent. Of tens of thousands of clones listed, about 77% are singletons.

This clonotype was sampled from a human donor who had a prior SARS-CoV-2 infection. The sample in question was CD4+ T cells from PBMCs cultured with HIV peptides, obtained before COVID-19 vaccination. The sample's subset: HIV-1 Nef peptide pool negative control/reference culture. This chain connects TRBV27 to TRBJ1-2; D not resolved. For the CDR3, the DNA is TGTGCCAGCAGTTCGTACGACGGTTATGGCTACACCTTC. Translated, it gives CASSSYDGYGYTF.